Reported below is one T cell receptor (beta chain). Its antigen is as yet unknown. This record belongs to a study of beta chain features in type 1 diabetes. Trimming cost V 3 bases and J 2 bases, with 5 bases left between them. CDR3 size: 14 residues. In germline, CDR1 is MDHEN, CDR2 SYDVKM. Whole-study findings and limits: Healthy donors had naive, central memory and Treg TCRB repertoires that appeared less similar than those seen among patients.

Expressed TCRB transcripts were sequenced because the entire RNA isolate underwent reverse transcription. The table came from immunoSEQ multiplex PCR; TCRdb's copy has only in-frame clones and leaves some out. The data show around 400,000 clones, roughly an eighth seen once. This chain links TRBV28 with TRBJ2-6, with D uncertain. This TCR was recovered from a man between 18 and 29 years old in good health. The sequenced sample was naive CD4+ T cells from blood. CDR3 amino acids: CASSLLAGANVLTF. DNA for the CDR3: TGTGCCAGCAGTTTGTTAGCTGGGGCCAACGTCCTGACTTTC.